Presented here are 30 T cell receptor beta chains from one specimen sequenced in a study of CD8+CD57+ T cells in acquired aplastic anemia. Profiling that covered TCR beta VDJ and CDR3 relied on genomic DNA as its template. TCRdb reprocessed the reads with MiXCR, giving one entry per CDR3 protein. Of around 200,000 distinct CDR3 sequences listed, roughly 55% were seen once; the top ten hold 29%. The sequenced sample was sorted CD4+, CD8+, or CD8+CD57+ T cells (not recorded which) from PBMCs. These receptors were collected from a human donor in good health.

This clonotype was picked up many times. CDR3 sequence: CASSRDREVYYNSPLHF. CDR3 coding DNA: TGTGCCAGTAGTAGGGACAGGGAAGTTTACTATAATTCACCCCTCCACTTT. The gene calls are TRBV19 and TRBJ1-6, with 9 positions matching TRBD1. In germline, CDR1 is LNHDA, CDR2 SQIVND (reference sequence). The CDR3 loop spans 17 amino acids. Trimming took 4 bases from V and 3 from J; bases not matched to a gene: 7.

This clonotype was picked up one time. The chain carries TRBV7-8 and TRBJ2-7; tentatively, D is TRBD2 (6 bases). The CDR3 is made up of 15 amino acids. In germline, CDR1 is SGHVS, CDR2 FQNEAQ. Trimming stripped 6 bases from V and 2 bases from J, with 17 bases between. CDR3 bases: TGTGCCAGCAGTTACTCGAGGCGCGGGGCCTACGAGCAGTACTTC. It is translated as CASSYSRRGAYEQYF.

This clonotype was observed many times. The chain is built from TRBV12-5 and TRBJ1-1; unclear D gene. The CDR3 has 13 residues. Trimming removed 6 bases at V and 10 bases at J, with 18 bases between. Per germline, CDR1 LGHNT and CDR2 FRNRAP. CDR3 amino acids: CASGPIGRIIAFF. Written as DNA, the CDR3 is TGTGCTAGTGGCCCCATCGGAAGGATAATAGCTTTCTTT. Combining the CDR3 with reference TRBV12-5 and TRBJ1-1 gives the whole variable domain DARVTQTPRHKVTEMGQEVTMRCQPILGHNTVFWYRQTMMQGLELLAYFRNRAPLDDSGMPKDRFSAEMPDATLATLKIQPSEPRDSAVYFCASGPIGRIIAFFGQGTRLTVV.

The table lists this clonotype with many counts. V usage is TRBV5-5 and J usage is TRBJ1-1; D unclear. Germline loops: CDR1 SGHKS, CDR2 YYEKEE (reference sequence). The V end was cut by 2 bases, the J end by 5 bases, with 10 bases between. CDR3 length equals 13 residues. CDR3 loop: CASSFDLATEAFF. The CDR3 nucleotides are TGTGCCAGCAGCTTCGACTTAGCAACTGAAGCTTTCTTT. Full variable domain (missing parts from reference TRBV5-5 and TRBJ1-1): DAGVTQSPTHLIKTRGQQVTLRCSPISGHKSVSWYQQVLGQGPQFIFQYYEKEERGRGNFPDRFSARQFPNYSSELNVNALLLGDSALYLCASSFDLATEAFFGQGTRLTVV.

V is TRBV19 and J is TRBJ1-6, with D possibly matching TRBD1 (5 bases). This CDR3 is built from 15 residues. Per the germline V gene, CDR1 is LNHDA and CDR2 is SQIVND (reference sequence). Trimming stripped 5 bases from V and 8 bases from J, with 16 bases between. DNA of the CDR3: TGTGCCAGTAGTTACGGGGCCGGTTGGGATTCACCCCTCCACTTT. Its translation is CASSYGAGWDSPLHF.

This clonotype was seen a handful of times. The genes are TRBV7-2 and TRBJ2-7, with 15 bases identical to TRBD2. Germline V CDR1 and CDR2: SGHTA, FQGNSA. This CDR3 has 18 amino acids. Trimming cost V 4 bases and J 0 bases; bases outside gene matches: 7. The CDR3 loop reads CASSSGTSGRYPSYEQYF. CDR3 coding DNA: TGTGCCAGCAGCTCAGGGACTAGCGGGAGGTACCCCTCCTACGAGCAGTACTTC.

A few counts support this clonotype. The CDR3 coding sequence is TGCAGTGCTAGTAGCGGGGGGACATCCTACGAGCAGTACTTC. Residues: CSASSGGTSYEQYF. The rearrangement links TRBV20-1 to TRBJ2-7; TRBD2 matches at 10 bases. CDR1 is DFQATT, CDR2 SNEGSKA, per germline (reference sequence). This CDR3 comprises 14 residues. Trimming removed 3 bases from V and 1 base from J; junction bases left unmatched: 3.

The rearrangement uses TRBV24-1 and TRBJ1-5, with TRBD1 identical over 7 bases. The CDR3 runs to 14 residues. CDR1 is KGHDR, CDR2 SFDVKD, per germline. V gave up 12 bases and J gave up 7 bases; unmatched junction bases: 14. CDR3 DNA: TGTGCCCCGTTCCCCTACAGGGGAGGACAGCCCCAGCATTTT. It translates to CAPFPYRGGQPQHF.

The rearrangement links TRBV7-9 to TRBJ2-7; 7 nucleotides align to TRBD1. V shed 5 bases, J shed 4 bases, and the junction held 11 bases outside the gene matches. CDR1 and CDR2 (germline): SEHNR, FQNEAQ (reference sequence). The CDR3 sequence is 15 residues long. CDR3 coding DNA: TGTGCCAGCAGCGAGACCCCGGGACAGCGATACGAGCAGTACTTC. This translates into CASSETPGQRYEQYF.

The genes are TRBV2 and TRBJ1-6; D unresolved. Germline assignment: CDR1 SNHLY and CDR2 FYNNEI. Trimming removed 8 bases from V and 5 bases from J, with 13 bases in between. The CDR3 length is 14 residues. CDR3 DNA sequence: TGTGCCAGCGCCACATCTCGGAATAATTCACCCCTCCACTTT. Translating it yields CASATSRNNSPLHF.

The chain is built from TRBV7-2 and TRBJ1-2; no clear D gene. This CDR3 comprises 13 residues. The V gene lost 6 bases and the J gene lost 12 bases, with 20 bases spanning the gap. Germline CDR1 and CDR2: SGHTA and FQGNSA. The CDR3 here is CASRSGATSGNTF. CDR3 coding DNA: TGTGCCAGCAGGTCAGGCGCCACGTCTGGAAACACCTTC.

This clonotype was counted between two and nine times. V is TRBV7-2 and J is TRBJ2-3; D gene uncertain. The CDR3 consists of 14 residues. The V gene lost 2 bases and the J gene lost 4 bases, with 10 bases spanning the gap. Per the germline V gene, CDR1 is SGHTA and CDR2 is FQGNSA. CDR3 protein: CASSLRVAPDTQYF. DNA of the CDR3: TGTGCCAGCAGCTTACGGGTAGCTCCAGATACGCAGTATTTT. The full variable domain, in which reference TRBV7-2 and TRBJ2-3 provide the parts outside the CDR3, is GAGVSQSPSNKVTEKGKDVELRCDPISGHTALYWYRQSLGQGLEFLIYFQGNSAPDKSGLPSDRFSAERTGGSVSTLTIQRTQQEDSAVYLCASSLRVAPDTQYFGPGTRLTVL.

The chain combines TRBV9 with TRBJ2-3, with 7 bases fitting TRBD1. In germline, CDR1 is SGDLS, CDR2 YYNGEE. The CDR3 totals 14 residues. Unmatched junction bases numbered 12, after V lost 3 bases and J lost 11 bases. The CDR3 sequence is CASSARGLYNEQYF. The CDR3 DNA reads TGTGCCAGCAGCGCCAGGGGGTTATACAATGAGCAGTATTTT.

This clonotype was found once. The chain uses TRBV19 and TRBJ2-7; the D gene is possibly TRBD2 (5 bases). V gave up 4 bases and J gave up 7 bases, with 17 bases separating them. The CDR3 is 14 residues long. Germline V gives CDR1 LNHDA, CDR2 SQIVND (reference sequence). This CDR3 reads CASSTRGGRSEQYV. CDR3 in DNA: TGTGCCAGTAGTACCCGGGGTGGCAGATCTGAGCAGTACGTC.

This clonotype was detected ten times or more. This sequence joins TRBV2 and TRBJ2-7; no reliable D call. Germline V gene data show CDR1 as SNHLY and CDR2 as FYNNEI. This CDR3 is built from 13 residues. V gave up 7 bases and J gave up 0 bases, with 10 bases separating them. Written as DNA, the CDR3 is TGTGCCAGCACCGCTGCGACCTCCTACGAGCAGTACTTC. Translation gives CASTAATSYEQYF.

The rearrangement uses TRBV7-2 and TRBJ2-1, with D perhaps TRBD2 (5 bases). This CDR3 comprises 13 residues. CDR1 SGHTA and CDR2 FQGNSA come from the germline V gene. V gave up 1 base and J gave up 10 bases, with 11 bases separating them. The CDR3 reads CASSLVGRGEQFF. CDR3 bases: TGTGCCAGCAGCTTAGTGGGGAGAGGCGAGCAGTTCTTC.

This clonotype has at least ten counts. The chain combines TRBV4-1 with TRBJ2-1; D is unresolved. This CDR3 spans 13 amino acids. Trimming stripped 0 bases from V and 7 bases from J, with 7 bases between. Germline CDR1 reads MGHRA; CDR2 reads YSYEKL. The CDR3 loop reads CASSQDFRNEQFF. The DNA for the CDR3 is TGCGCCAGCAGCCAAGATTTTAGGAATGAGCAGTTCTTC.

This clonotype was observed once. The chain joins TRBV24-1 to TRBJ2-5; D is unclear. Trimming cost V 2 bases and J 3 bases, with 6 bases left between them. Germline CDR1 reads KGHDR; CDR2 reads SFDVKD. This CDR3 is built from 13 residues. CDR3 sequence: CATSDYDKETQYF. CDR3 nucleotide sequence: TGTGCCACCAGTGATTATGACAAAGAGACCCAGTACTTC.

CDR3 coding DNA: TGTGCCAGCACCAAAAAGATGGGCGGGGAGCTGTTTTTT. It yields the protein CASTKKMGGELFF. The V and J genes are TRBV2 and TRBJ2-2; no reliable D call. V lost 7 bases, J lost 7 bases, and 13 bases lay in between. From germline, CDR1 is SNHLY and CDR2 FYNNEI. The CDR3 spans 13 residues.

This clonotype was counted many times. The CDR3 DNA reads TGTGCCAGTAACCCTAACCCGGGACTAGCGGGAGAAGAGCAGTACTTC. Translated, it gives CASNPNPGLAGEEQYF. The chain uses TRBV19 and TRBJ2-7, with TRBD2 matching over 14 bases. There are 16 residues in the CDR3. CDR1 is LNHDA, CDR2 SQIVND, per germline (reference sequence). V trimming: 7 bases; J trimming: 7 bases; junction bases outside the gene matches: 12.

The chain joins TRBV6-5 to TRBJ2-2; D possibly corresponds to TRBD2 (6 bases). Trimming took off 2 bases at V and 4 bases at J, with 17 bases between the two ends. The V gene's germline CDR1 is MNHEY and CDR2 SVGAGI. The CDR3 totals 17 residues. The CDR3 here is CASSYRRLQGGTGELFF. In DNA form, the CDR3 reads TGTGCCAGCAGTTACCGACGGTTGCAGGGAGGCACCGGGGAGCTGTTTTTT.

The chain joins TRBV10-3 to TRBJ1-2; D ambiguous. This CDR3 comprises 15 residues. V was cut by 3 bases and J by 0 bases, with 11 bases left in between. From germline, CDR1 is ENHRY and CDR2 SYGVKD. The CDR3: CAISESFRTNYGYTF. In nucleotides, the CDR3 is TGTGCCATCAGTGAATCTTTCCGCACTAACTATGGCTACACCTTC.

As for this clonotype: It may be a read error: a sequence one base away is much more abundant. CDR3 protein: CAISESGIAREAQYF. The CDR3 bases are TGTGCCATCAGTGAGTCAGGGATAGCACGGGAGGCCCAGTACTTC. V is TRBV6-1 and J is TRBJ2-5; 7 nucleotides line up with TRBD2. Germline V gene data show CDR1 as MNHNS and CDR2 as SASEGT. The CDR3 sequence is 15 residues long.

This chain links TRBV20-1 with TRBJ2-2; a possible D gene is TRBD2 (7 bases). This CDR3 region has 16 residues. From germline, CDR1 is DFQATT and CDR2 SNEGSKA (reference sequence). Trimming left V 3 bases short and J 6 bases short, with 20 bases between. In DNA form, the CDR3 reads TGCAGTGCTAGGTACAGGGAGGGGAGTGACTCCGGGGAGCTGTTTTTT. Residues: CSARYREGSDSGELFF.

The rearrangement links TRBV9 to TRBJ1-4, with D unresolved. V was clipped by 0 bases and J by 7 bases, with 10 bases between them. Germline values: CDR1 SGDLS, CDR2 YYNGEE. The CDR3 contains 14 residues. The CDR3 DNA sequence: TGTGCCAGCAGCGTAGCTGGTACGGGTGAAAAACTGTTTTTT. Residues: CASSVAGTGEKLFF.

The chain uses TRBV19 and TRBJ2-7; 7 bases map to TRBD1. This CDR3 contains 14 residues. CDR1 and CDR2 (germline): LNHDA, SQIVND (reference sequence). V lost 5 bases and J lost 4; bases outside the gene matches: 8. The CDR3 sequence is CASSAGTVLYEQYF. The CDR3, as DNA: TGTGCCAGTAGTGCCGGGACAGTTCTGTACGAGCAGTACTTC.

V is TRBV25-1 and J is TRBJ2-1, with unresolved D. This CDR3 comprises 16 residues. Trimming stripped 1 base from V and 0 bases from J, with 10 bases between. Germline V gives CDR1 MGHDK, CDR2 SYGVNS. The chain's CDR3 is CASSELASSSYNEQFF. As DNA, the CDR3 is TGTGCCAGCAGTGAATTGGCGAGCAGCTCCTACAATGAGCAGTTCTTC.

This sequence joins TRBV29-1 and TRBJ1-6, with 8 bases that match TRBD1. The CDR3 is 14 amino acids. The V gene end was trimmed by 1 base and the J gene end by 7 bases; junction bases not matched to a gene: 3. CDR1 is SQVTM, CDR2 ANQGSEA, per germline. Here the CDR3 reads CSVEGQGYNSPLHF. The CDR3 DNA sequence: TGCAGCGTTGAAGGACAGGGGTACAATTCACCCCTCCACTTT.

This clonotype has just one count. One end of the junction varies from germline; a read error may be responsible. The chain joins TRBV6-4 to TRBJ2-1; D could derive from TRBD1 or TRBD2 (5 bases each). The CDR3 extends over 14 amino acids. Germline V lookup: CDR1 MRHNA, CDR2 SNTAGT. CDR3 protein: CASSLRDGGSEQSF. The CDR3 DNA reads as TGTGCCAGCAGCCTCCGGGACGGCGGAAGTGAGCAGTCCTTC.

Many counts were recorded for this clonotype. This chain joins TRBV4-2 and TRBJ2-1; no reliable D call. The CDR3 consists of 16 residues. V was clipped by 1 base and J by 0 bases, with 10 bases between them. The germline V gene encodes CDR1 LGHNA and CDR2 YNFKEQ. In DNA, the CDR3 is TGTGCCAGCAGCCAAGTTGCGGAGAGCTCCTACAATGAGCAGTTCTTC. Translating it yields CASSQVAESSYNEQFF.